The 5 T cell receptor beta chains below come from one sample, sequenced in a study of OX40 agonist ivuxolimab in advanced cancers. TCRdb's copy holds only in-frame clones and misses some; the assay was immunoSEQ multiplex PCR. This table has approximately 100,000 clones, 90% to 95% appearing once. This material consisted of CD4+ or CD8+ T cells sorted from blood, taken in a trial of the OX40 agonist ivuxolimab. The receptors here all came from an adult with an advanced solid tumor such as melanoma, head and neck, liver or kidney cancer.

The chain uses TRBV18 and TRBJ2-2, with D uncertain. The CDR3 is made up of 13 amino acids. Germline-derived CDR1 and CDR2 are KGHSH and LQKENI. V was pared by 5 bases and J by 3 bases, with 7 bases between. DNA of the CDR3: TGTGCCAGCTCATCAAGGGACACCGGGGAGCTGTTTTTT. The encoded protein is CASSSRDTGELFF.

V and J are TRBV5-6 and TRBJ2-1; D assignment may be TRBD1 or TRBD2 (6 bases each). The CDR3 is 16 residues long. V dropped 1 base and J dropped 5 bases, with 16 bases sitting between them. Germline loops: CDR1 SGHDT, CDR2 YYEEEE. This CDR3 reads CASSLHQGWEDNEQFF. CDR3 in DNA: TGTGCCAGCAGCTTGCACCAGGGGTGGGAGGACAATGAGCAGTTCTTC.

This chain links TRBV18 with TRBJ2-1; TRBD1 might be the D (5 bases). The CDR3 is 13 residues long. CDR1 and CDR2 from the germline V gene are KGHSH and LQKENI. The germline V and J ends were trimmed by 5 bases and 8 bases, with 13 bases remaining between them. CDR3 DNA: TGTGCCAGCTCAATTAACTGGGGCGATGAGCAGTTCTTC. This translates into CASSINWGDEQFF.

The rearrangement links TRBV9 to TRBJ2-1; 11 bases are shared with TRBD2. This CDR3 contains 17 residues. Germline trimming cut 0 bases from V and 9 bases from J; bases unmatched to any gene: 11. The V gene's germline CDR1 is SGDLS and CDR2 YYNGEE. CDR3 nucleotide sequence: TGTGCCAGCAGCGTAGCCACCTTTAGCGGGAGGGCCACTGAGCAGTTCTTC. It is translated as CASSVATFSGRATEQFF.

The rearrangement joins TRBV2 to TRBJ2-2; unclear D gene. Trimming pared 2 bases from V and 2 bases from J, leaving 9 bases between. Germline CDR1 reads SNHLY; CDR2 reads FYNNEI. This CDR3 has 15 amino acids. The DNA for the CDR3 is TGTGCCAGCAGTGAATTGGGCATTAACACCGGGGAGCTGTTTTTT. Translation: CASSELGINTGELFF.